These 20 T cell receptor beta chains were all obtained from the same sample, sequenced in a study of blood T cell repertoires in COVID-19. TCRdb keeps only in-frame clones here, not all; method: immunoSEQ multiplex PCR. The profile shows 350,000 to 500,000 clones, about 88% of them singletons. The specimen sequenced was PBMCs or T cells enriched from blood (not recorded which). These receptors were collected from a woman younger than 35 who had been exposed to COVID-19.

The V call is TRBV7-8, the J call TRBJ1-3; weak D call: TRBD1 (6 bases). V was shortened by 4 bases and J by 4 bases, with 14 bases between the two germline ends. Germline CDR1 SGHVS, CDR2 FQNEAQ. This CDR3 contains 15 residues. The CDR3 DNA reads TGTGCCAGCAGCTCGTACACAGGGAACGGAAACACCATATATTTT. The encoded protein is CASSSYTGNGNTIYF.

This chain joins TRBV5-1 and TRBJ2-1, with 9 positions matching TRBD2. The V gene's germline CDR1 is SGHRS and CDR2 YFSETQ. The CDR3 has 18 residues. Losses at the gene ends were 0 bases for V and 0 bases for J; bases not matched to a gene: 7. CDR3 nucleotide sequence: TGCGCCAGCAGCTTGGCCGGGCTAGCGGGGAGCTCCTACAATGAGCAGTTCTTC. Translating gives CASSLAGLAGSSYNEQFF.

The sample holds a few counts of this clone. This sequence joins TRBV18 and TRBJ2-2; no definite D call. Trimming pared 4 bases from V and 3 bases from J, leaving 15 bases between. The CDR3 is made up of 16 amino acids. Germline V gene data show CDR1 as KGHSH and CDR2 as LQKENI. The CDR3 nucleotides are TGTGCCAGCTCACTGTTTAGCAGTACGGACACCGGGGAGCTGTTTTTT. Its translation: CASSLFSSTDTGELFF.

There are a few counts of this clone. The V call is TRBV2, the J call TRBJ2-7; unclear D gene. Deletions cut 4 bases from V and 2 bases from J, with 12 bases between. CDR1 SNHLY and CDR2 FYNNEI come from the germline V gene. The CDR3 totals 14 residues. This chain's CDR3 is CASSGDPPTYEQYF. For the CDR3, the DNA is TGTGCCAGCAGTGGAGATCCTCCGACCTACGAGCAGTACTTC.

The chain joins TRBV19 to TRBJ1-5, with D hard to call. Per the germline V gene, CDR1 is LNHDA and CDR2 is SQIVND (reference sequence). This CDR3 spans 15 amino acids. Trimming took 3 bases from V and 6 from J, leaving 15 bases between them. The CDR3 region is CASSMGSGGSQPQHF. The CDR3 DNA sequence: TGTGCCAGTAGTATGGGGTCAGGAGGGTCTCAGCCCCAGCATTTT.

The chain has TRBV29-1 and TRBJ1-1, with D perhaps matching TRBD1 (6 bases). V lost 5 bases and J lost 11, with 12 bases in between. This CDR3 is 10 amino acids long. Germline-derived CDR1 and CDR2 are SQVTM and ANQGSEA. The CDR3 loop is CSVLAGDAFF. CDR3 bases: TGCAGCGTTCTCGCAGGGGACGCTTTCTTT.

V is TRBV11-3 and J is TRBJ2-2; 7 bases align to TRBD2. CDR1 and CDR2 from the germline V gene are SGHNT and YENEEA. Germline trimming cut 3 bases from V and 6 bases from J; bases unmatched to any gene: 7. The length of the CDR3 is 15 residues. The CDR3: CASSFGGGRAGELFF. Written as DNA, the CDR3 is TGTGCCAGCAGCTTTGGCGGGGGACGTGCCGGGGAGCTGTTTTTT.

The chain's CDR3 is CASSSDRKKGHF. The CDR3 DNA reads TGTGCCAGCAGTTCCGACAGAAAAAAAGGGCATTTT. This chain links TRBV28 with TRBJ1-5; maybe TRBD1 (5 bases). Germline V lookup: CDR1 MDHEN, CDR2 SYDVKM. The CDR3 spans 12 residues. Trimming stripped 4 bases from V and 15 bases from J, with 16 bases between.

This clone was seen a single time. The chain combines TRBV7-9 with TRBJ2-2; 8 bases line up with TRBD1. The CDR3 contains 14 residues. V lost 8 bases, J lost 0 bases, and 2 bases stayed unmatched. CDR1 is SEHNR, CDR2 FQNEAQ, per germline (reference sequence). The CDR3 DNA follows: TGTGCCAGCTCGACAGGGGCGAACACCGGGGAGCTGTTTTTT. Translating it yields CASSTGANTGELFF.

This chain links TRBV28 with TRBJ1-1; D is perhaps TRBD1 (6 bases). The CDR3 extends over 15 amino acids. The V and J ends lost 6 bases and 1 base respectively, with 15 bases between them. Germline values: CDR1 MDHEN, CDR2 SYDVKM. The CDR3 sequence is CASRQNRVRNTEAFF. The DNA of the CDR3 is TGTGCCAGCAGACAAAACAGGGTAAGGAACACTGAAGCTTTCTTT.

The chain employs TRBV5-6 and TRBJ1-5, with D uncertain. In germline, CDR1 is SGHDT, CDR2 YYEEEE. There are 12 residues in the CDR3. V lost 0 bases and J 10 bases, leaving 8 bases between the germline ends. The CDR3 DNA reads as TGTGCCAGCAGCTTGGCCACTTCACCCCAGCATTTT. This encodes CASSLATSPQHF.

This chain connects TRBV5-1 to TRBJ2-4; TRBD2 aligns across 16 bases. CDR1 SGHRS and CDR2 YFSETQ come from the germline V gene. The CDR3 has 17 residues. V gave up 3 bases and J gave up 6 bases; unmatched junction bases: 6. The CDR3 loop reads CASSYGTSGRAANIQYF. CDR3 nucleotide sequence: TGCGCCAGCAGCTACGGGACTAGCGGGAGGGCCGCAAACATTCAGTACTTC.

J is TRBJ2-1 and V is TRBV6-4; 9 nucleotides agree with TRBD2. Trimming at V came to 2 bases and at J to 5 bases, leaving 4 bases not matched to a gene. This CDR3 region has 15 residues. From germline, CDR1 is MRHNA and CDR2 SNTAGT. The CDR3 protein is CASSDRGGAHNEQFF. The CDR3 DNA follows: TGTGCCAGCAGTGACCGCGGGGGGGCCCACAATGAGCAGTTCTTC.

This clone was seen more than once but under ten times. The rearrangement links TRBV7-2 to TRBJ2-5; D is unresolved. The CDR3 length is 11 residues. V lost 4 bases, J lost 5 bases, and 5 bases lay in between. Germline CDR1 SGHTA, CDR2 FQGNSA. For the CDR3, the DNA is TGTGCCAGCAGCTCCGGGGAGACCCAGTACTTC. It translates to CASSSGETQYF.

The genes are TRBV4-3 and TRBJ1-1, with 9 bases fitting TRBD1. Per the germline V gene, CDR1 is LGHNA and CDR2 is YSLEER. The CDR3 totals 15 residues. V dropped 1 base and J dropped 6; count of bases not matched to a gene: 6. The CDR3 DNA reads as TGCGCCAGCAGCCAAGTTCACAGGGGGCCGTCTGAAGCTTTCTTT. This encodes CASSQVHRGPSEAFF.

CDR3 DNA sequence: TGTGCCAGTACGGGCCAATCTAGCGGGTCCCAAGAGACCCAGTACTTC. It codes for CASTGQSSGSQETQYF. V usage is TRBV19 and J usage is TRBJ2-5; 8 bases line up with TRBD2. V trimming: 7 bases; J trimming: 1 base; junction bases outside the gene matches: 11. The CDR3 extends over 16 amino acids. Germline V CDR1 and CDR2: LNHDA, SQIVND (reference sequence).

CDR3 loop: CATSRDPTTDQPQHF. DNA of the CDR3: TGTGCCACCAGCAGAGACCCAACCACAGATCAGCCCCAGCATTTT. V usage is TRBV15 and J usage is TRBJ1-5, with no clear D. Germline assignment: CDR1 LNHNV and CDR2 YYDKDF (reference sequence). The CDR3 totals 15 residues. V was pared by 0 bases and J by 5 bases, with 11 bases between.

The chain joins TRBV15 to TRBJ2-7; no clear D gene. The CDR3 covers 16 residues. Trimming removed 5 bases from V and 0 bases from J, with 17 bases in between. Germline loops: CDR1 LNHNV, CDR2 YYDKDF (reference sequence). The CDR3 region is CATSDTASYGSYEQYF. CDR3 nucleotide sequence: TGTGCCACCAGCGATACCGCAAGCTACGGCTCCTACGAGCAGTACTTC.

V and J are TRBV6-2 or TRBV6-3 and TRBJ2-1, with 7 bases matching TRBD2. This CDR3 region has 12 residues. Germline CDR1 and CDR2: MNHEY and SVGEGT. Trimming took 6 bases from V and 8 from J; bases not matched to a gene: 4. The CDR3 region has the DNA TGTGCCAGCAGCCAGACTAGCCATGAGCAGTTCTTC. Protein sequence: CASSQTSHEQFF.

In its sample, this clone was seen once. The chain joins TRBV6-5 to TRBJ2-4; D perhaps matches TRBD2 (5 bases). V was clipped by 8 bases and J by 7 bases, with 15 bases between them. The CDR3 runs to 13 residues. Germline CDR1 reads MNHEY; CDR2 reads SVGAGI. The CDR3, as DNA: TGTGCCAGCGGACGGGGATCGGGGAACATTCAGTACTTC. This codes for CASGRGSGNIQYF.